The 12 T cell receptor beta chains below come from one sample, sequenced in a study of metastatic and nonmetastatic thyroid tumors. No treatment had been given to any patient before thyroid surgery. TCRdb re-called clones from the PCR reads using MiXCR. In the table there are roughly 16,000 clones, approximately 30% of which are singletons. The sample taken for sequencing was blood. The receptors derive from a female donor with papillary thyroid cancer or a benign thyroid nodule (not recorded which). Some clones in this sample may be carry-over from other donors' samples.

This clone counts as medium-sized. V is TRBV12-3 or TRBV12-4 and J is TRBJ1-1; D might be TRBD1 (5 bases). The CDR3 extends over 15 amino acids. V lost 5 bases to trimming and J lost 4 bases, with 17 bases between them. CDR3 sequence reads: CASSPGGWLGTEAFF. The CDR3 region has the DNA TGTGCCAGCAGTCCGGGGGGGTGGTTGGGCACTGAAGCTTTCTTT.

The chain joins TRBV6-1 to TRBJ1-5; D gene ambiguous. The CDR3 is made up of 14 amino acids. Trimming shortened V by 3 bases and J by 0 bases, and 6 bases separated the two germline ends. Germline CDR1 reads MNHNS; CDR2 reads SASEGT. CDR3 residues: CASSEAYSNQPQHF. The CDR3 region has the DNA TGTGCCAGCAGTGAGGCGTATAGCAATCAGCCCCAGCATTTT.

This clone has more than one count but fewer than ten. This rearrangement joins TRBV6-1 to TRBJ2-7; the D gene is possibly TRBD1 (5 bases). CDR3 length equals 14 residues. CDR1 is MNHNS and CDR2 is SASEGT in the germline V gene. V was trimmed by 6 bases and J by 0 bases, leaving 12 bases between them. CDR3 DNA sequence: TGTGCCAGCAGCCTGGGGCAGGGCTCCTACGAGCAGTACTTC. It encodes CASSLGQGSYEQYF.

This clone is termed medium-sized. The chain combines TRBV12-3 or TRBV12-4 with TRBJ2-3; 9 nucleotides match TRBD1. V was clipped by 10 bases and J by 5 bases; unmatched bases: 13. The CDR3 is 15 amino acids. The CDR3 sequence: CATARRTGDIDTQYF. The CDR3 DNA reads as TGTGCCACCGCCCGCAGGACAGGGGATATAGATACGCAGTATTTT.

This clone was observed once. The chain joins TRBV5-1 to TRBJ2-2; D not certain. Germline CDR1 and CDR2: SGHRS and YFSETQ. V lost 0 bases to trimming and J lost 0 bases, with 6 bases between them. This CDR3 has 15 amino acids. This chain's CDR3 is CASSLGDTNTGELFF. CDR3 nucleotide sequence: TGCGCCAGCAGCTTGGGCGACACGAACACCGGGGAGCTGTTTTTT.

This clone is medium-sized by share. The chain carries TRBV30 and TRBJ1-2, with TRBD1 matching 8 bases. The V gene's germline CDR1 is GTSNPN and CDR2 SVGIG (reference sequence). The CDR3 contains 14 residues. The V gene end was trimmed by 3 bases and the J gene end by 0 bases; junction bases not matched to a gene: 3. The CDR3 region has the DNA TGTGCCTGGAGAAGGACAGGGTCTAACTATGGCTACACCTTC. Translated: CAWRRTGSNYGYTF.

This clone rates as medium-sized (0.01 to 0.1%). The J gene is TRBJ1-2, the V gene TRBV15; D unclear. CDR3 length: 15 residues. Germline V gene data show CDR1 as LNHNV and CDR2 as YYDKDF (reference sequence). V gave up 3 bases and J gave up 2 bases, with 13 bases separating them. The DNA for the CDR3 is TGTGCCACCAGCAGTGGAGCCGGGGTGAACTATGGCTACACCTTC. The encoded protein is CATSSGAGVNYGYTF.

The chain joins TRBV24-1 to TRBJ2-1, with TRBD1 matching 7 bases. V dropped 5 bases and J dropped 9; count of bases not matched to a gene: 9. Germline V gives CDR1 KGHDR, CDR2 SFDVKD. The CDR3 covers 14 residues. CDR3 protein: CATSGAGGRGEQFF. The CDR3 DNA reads TGTGCCACCAGTGGGGCAGGGGGACGGGGTGAGCAGTTCTTC.

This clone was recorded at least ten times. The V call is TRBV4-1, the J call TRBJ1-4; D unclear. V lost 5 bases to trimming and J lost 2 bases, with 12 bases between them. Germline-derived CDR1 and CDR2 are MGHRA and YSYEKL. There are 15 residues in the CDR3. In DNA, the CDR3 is TGCGCCAGCAGCTTCCGGGAGGCTACTAATGAAAAACTGTTTTTT. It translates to CASSFREATNEKLFF.

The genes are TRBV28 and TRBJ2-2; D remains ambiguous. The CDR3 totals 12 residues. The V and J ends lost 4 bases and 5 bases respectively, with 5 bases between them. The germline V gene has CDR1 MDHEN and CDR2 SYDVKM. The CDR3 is CASSSLTGELFF. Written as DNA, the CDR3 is TGTGCCAGCAGTTCTTTAACCGGGGAGCTGTTTTTT.

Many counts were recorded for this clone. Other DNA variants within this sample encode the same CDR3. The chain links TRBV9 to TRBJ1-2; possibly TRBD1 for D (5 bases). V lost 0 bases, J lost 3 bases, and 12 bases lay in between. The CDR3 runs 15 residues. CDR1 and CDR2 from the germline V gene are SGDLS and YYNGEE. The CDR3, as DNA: TGTGCCAGCAGCGTAGCCGAGGGGACCTACTATGGCTACACCTTC. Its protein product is CASSVAEGTYYGYTF.

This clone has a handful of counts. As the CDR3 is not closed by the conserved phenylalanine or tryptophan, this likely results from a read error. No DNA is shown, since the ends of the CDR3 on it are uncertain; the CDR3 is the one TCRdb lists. The CDR3 reads CANSFSQMSFL. V and J are TRBV6-2 or TRBV6-3 and TRBJ1-1. Germline CDR1 is MNHEY and CDR2 is SVGEGT. Counting both end residues, the CDR3 totals 11 amino acids.